The 12 T cell receptor beta chains below all came from one sample that was sequenced in a study of T cells after yellow fever vaccination. TCRdb called the 5' RACE reads again in MiXCR, with one record for every CDR3 protein. The table records roughly 250,000 distinct CDR3 sequences, under 15% of them present only once. Specimen: CD4+ T cells sorted from PBMCs, collected 45 days after the yellow fever booster vaccination. The receptors come from a man aged 25-40 years who received the YFV17D yellow fever vaccine.

This CDR3 reads CSARDRQGGETQYF. The CDR3 DNA reads as TGCAGTGCTAGAGATAGACAGGGAGGAGAGACCCAGTACTTC. V and J are TRBV20-1 and TRBJ2-5; TRBD1 might be the D (7 bases). CDR1 and CDR2 (germline): DFQATT, SNEGSKA (reference sequence). Trimming pared 0 bases from V and 4 bases from J, leaving 12 bases between. The CDR3 length is 14 residues.

V and J are TRBV20-1 and TRBJ2-7, with TRBD1 identical over 7 bases. This CDR3 is built from 14 residues. The V and J ends lost 1 base and 5 bases, in that order; junction bases with no gene match: 8. Germline values: CDR1 DFQATT, CDR2 SNEGSKA (reference sequence). The CDR3 loop is CSARAGAGGDEQYF. The CDR3 DNA is TGCAGTGCTAGAGCTGGCGCAGGGGGAGACGAGCAGTACTTC.

The J gene is TRBJ1-5, the V gene TRBV5-6; TRBD1 agrees at 8 bases. CDR1 and CDR2 from the germline V gene are SGHDT and YYEEEE. The trim removed 4 bases at V and 6 bases at J, leaving 21 bases unmatched. CDR3 size: 19 residues. The CDR3 protein is CASSKRTTGAKGAGQPQHF. The CDR3 DNA sequence: TGTGCCAGCAGCAAACGAACGACAGGGGCAAAGGGAGCCGGTCAGCCCCAGCATTTT. Supplemented by reference TRBV5-6 and TRBJ1-5, the full variable domain reads DAGVTQSPTHLIKTRGQQVTLRCSPKSGHDTVSWYQQALGQGPQFIFQYYEEEERQRGNFPDRFSGHQFPNYSSELNVNALLLGDSALYLCASSKRTTGAKGAGQPQHFGDGTRLSIL.

This clonotype was seen only a few times. The V and J genes are TRBV7-9 and TRBJ2-5, with D tentatively TRBD1 (6 bases). V lost 8 bases to trimming and J lost 2 bases, with 15 bases between them. CDR1 and CDR2 from the germline V gene are SEHNR and FQNEAQ (reference sequence). This CDR3 spans 14 amino acids. CDR3 sequence reads: CASHRDNSQETQYF. The DNA for the CDR3 is TGTGCCAGCCACCGGGACAATTCACAAGAGACCCAGTACTTC.

This clonotype was counted between two and nine times. The chain couples TRBV5-5 to TRBJ2-3; possibly TRBD1 for D (6 bases). CDR3 length: 14 amino acids. V was pared by 4 bases and J by 2 bases, with 11 bases between. The germline V gene has CDR1 SGHKS and CDR2 YYEKEE (reference sequence). The DNA for the CDR3 is TGTGCCAGCAGCAACAGGGTCACCACAGATACGCAGTATTTT. Translated: CASSNRVTTDTQYF. The full variable domain, in which reference TRBV5-5 and TRBJ2-3 provide the parts outside the CDR3, is DAGVTQSPTHLIKTRGQQVTLRCSPISGHKSVSWYQQVLGQGPQFIFQYYEKEERGRGNFPDRFSARQFPNYSSELNVNALLLGDSALYLCASSNRVTTDTQYFGPGTRLTVL.

The rearrangement uses TRBV28 and TRBJ2-3; 9 bases are shared with TRBD2. V dropped 8 bases and J dropped 5; count of bases not matched to a gene: 20. The CDR3 is made up of 18 amino acids. Germline V gene data show CDR1 as MDHEN and CDR2 as SYDVKM. CDR3 coding DNA: TGTGCCAGCCAAACGCAAGTTTTGGCGGGAGGGCCCGGAGATACGCAGTATTTT. It is translated as CASQTQVLAGGPGDTQYF.

This chain connects TRBV25-1 to TRBJ2-7, with TRBD1 identical over 11 bases. Germline V lookup: CDR1 MGHDK, CDR2 SYGVNS. The CDR3 totals 14 residues. J was trimmed by 6 bases and V by 7 bases; bases with no gene match: 8. DNA for the CDR3: TGTGCCAGCAAGGGGGACAGGGGGTTCGGCGAGCAGTACTTC. Protein: CASKGDRGFGEQYF.

This clonotype appeared many times. The chain links TRBV2 to TRBJ1-5; 8 bases match TRBD1. The CDR3 contains 15 residues. V gave up 5 bases and J gave up 5 bases; unmatched junction bases: 8. The germline V gene has CDR1 SNHLY and CDR2 FYNNEI. The CDR3 DNA reads TGTGCCAGCAGTCCCGACAGGGGATCCCATCAGCCCCAGCATTTT. It yields the protein CASSPDRGSHQPQHF. Variable domain in full (rest from reference TRBV2 and TRBJ1-5): EPEVTQTPSHQVTQMGQEVILRCVPISNHLYFYWYRQILGQKVEFLVSFYNNEISEKSEIFDDQFSVERPDGSNFTLKIRSTKLEDSAMYFCASSPDRGSHQPQHFGDGTRLSIL.

This clonotype was recorded a few times. The J gene is TRBJ2-7, the V gene TRBV10-3, with unresolved D. The CDR3 has 11 amino acids. Germline V gene lookup returns CDR1 ENHRY and CDR2 SYGVKD. V was cut by 2 bases and J by 5 bases, with 4 bases left in between. The chain's CDR3 is CAISESHEQYF. As DNA, the CDR3 is TGTGCCATCAGTGAGAGCCACGAGCAGTACTTC.

This clonotype was detected many times. The rearrangement links TRBV20-1 to TRBJ2-1, with 9 bases lining up with TRBD1. This CDR3 region has 11 residues. In germline, CDR1 is DFQATT, CDR2 SNEGSKA (reference sequence). The J segment lost 9 bases and the V segment lost 6 bases, leaving 3 bases of the junction unmatched. The DNA of the CDR3 is TGCAGTGCCGGGACAGGGTTTGAGCAGTTCTTC. Translation gives CSAGTGFEQFF.

Here the CDR3 DNA reads TGTGCCAGCAGCATGGGCCTAGGGGGAGAGACCCAGTACTTC. Protein sequence: CASSMGLGGETQYF. The genes are TRBV11-2 and TRBJ2-5; possibly TRBD1 for D (6 bases). In germline, CDR1 is SGHAT, CDR2 FQNNGV. With 5 bases removed from V and 4 bases from J, the gap between germline ends came to 14 bases. The CDR3 loop spans 14 amino acids.

This clonotype was recorded a few times. The chain employs TRBV5-4 and TRBJ2-1; TRBD1 matches at 9 bases. Germline V gene lookup returns CDR1 SGHNT and CDR2 YYREEE (reference sequence). V lost 4 bases, J lost 10 bases, and 12 bases stayed unmatched. The CDR3 consists of 15 residues. CDR3 DNA: TGTGCCAGCAGCCTCACAGGGGGCGCCTCCAGCGAGCAGTTCTTC. Its protein is CASSLTGGASSEQFF.